The rows below give T cell receptor beta chains drawn from one sample of a study of OX40 agonist ivuxolimab in advanced cancers. The assay was immunoSEQ multiplex PCR, and TCRdb's table has in-frame clones only and misses some. The repertoire has roughly 48,000 clones, about 90% of them found once; the top ten carry roughly 43%. Sequencing was performed on CD4+ or CD8+ T cells sorted from blood, taken in a trial of the OX40 agonist ivuxolimab. These receptor sequences come from an adult with an advanced solid tumor such as melanoma, head and neck, liver or kidney cancer. CDR3s include the opening cysteine and the closing phenylalanine or tryptophan. A D gene is named only where the DNA matches it firmly. Clone size is shown for a subset of rows, as once, few, many or a class of expanded clone.

abundance,d_gene,v_gene,j_gene,CDR3nt,CDR3aa
.,TRBD1,TRBV15,TRBJ2-1,TGTGCCACCAGCAGAGATCAGGGACAGGGAACCTACAATGAGCAGTTCTTC,CATSRDQGQGTYNEQFF
.,.,TRBV28,TRBJ2-7,TGTGCCAGCAGTTTCATCAGCTACGAGCAGTACTTC,CASSFISYEQYF
.,.,TRBV7-9,TRBJ2-7,TGTGCCAGCAGCTTAGCCGGGGACGAGCAGTACTTC,CASSLAGDEQYF
few,.,TRBV6-6,TRBJ1-1,TGTGCCAGCAGCCAGACAGGGAACACTGAAGCTTTCTTT,CASSQTGNTEAFF
.,TRBD1,TRBV6-5,TRBJ1-2,TGTGCCAGCGGCTATTCGGGGACAGGGTTGTATGGCTACACCTTC,CASGYSGTGLYGYTF
few,TRBD1,TRBV7-2,TRBJ1-6,TGTGCCAGCAGCGATCCGGGACAGGGTCGCTCACCCCTCCACTTT,CASSDPGQGRSPLHF
once,.,TRBV12-2,TRBJ2-7,TGTGCAAGTCGCTTAGCGAACGGGACAGACCTCTACGAGCAGTACTTC,CASRLANGTDLYEQYF
.,.,TRBV4-1,TRBJ2-4,TGCGCCAGCAGCCAAGACCGAATTCTAGCCAAAAACATTCAGTACTTC,CASSQDRILAKNIQYF
once,.,TRBV27,TRBJ1-3,TGTGCCAGCAGTACCGCCGCGCGGTTAGGAAACACCATATATTTT,CASSTAARLGNTIYF
.,.,TRBV19,TRBJ2-1,TGTGCCAGTAGTATCATCGCGGGTTACAATGAGCAGTTCTTC,CASSIIAGYNEQFF
few,TRBD1,TRBV13,TRBJ2-1,TGTGCCAGCACCACATACAATTCGGGACAGGGTATTCACAATGAGCAGTTCTTC,CASTTYNSGQGIHNEQFF
.,.,TRBV11-2,TRBJ2-1,TGTGCCAGCAGCTTTTCAGGGAACGAGCAGTTCTTC,CASSFSGNEQFF
.,.,TRBV2,TRBJ1-2,TGTGCCAGCAGTGTGTCAGGGGACGGCTACACCTTC,CASSVSGDGYTF
.,TRBD2,TRBV28,TRBJ2-7,TGTGCCAGCAGTTTTTCCAGCGGGGGGGCCGAGGCCTACGAGCAGTACTTC,CASSFSSGGAEAYEQYF
.,.,TRBV7-2,TRBJ2-7,TGTGCCAGCAGACAAGTGGGCGCCGACTCCTACGAGCAGTACTTC,CASRQVGADSYEQYF
.,TRBD1,TRBV9,TRBJ1-4,TGTGCCAGCAGCTCCTCGACAGGGAATGGTGAAAAACTGTTTTTT,CASSSSTGNGEKLFF
.,.,TRBV28,TRBJ2-1,TGTGCCAGCAGTTCGTACTCAGGGAGCTCCTACAATGAGCAGTTCTTC,CASSSYSGSSYNEQFF
.,TRBD1,TRBV6-5,TRBJ2-7,TGTGCCAGCAGCCCGGGACAGGGGGTCTACGAGCAGTACTTC,CASSPGQGVYEQYF
.,.,TRBV4-3,TRBJ2-7,TGCGCCAGCAGCCAAGGATTCGGACAGAGCTACGAGCAGTACTTC,CASSQGFGQSYEQYF
.,.,TRBV6-5,TRBJ1-2,TGTGCCAGCAGTTACCAACAACTCGGGTCACGGAGAGGCTACACCTTC,CASSYQQLGSRRGYTF